This TCR beta chain was identified in a study of blood T cells in healthy people across ages. Study-level points and caveats: Greater diversity and more naive CD4+ cells were seen in long-lived donors than in aged donors.

Regarding this clonotype: Antigen specificity is unknown.

The germline gives CDR1 SGHRS, CDR2 YFSETQ. The V and J ends lost 2 bases and 5 bases respectively, with 9 bases between them. The CDR3 extends over 13 amino acids. Alongside a J-beta primer mix, a sample-barcoded 5' primer served in a second PCR lasting about 6 to 11 cycles. TCRdb recomputed calls from the 5' RACE reads with MiXCR, one row per CDR3 protein. The sample yields more than 1,400,000 distinct CDR3 sequences, around two fifths seen once. Input material: blood. The chain is built from TRBV5-1 and TRBJ2-3; D gene uncertain. The TCR was taken from a woman aged 18 to 35 in good health. The CDR3 bases are TGCGCCAGCAGCTTCGGCTATGTAGATACGCAGTATTTT. Its translation: CASSFGYVDTQYF.